These 24 T cell receptor beta chains originate from one sample sequenced in a study of human CD8 memory T cell subsets. UMI-labeled 5' RACE produced the TCR beta libraries. No DNA is given; TCRdb re-called the 5' RACE reads and lists each CDR3 protein once. The table lists about 5,400 distinct CDR3 sequences. The sample was CD8+ effector memory T cells (TEM) sorted from PBMCs. Regarding subset: effector memory CD8 T cells, CCR7- CD45RO+ CD95+. All receptors derive from a human donor in good health.

The V and J genes are TRBV28 and TRBJ2-1; as DNA is missing, the TRBD1 call by TCRdb cannot be tested. This CDR3 comprises 16 residues. Germline lookup yields CDR1 MDHEN and CDR2 SYDVKM. Here the CDR3 reads CASSLNTGHSYNEQFF.

The gene calls are TRBV7-9 and TRBJ1-2; the TCRdb call, TRBD1, lacks DNA for checking. The CDR3 has 14 amino acids. Germline loops: CDR1 SEHNR, CDR2 FQNEAQ (reference sequence). CDR3: CASSSGQDTYGYTF.

Its frequency marks this clonotype as large (0.1 to 1%). This rearrangement joins TRBV2 to TRBJ2-2; TCRdb reports TRBD1, a call that lacks DNA to check it against. CDR3 length: 18 residues. In germline, CDR1 is SNHLY, CDR2 FYNNEI. CDR3 amino acids: CASSVRWQGALNTGELFF.

The chain is built from TRBV7-9 and TRBJ1-6; TCRdb calls TRBD1, which cannot be checked without DNA. From germline, CDR1 is SEHNR and CDR2 FQNEAQ (reference sequence). This CDR3 region has 14 residues. CDR3 loop: CASSSTGLNSPLHF.

The chain uses TRBV27 and TRBJ2-1. Germline V lookup: CDR1 MNHEY, CDR2 SMNVEV (reference sequence). The CDR3 sequence is 12 residues long. The CDR3: CASGTRYNEQFF.

V is TRBV19 and J is TRBJ1-1. The CDR3 spans 13 residues. CDR1 is LNHDA, CDR2 SQIVND, per germline (reference sequence). CDR3 region: CASSMFLGTEAFF.

The rearrangement uses TRBV7-6 and TRBJ2-3. From germline, CDR1 is SGHVS and CDR2 FNYEAQ. The CDR3 has 15 residues. The CDR3 loop is CASSLAGFSTDTQYF.

The V and J genes are TRBV9 and TRBJ1-2. The CDR3 runs to 15 residues. Germline assignment: CDR1 SGDLS and CDR2 YYNGEE. Here the CDR3 reads CASSDSGYSNYGYTF.

V gene TRBV20-1 combines with J gene TRBJ2-1. CDR3 length: 14 amino acids. The germline gives CDR1 DFQATT, CDR2 SNEGSKA (reference sequence). The CDR3 protein is CSARDRKVASEQFF.

This clonotype counts as medium-sized by frequency. The V and J genes are TRBV24-1 and TRBJ2-2; the TCRdb call, TRBD1, lacks DNA for checking. This CDR3 is 14 amino acids long. The germline V gene encodes CDR1 KGHDR and CDR2 SFDVKD. CDR3 sequence: CATSDGTDTGELFF.

By frequency, this clonotype registers medium-sized (0.01 to 0.1%). This chain connects TRBV12-3 or TRBV12-4 to TRBJ2-4; TCRdb's D call, TRBD2, is unchecked because there is no DNA. The CDR3 contains 16 residues. The CDR3 sequence: CASSLGGARPKNIQYF.

The V and J genes are TRBV13 and TRBJ2-5; TCRdb designates TRBD2, a call that cannot be tested without DNA. The CDR3 runs to 17 residues. Germline V CDR1 and CDR2: PRHDT, FYEKMQ (reference sequence). CDR3 region: CASSIRLAGGPQETQYF.

The rearrangement links TRBV11-2 to TRBJ2-7; TCRdb indicates TRBD1, and absent DNA this call remains unverified. The germline gives CDR1 SGHAT, CDR2 FQNNGV. This CDR3 region has 16 residues. CDR3 sequence: CASSLGGTWGVYEQYF.

The genes are TRBV3-1 and TRBJ2-1; TCRdb designates TRBD1, a call that cannot be tested without DNA. This CDR3 is built from 18 residues. CDR1 and CDR2 (germline): LGHDT, YNNKEL (reference sequence). The CDR3 loop is CASSKGEGQGISYNEQFF.

This sequence joins TRBV18 and TRBJ2-1; TCRdb picks TRBD2, but there is no DNA to check that call. CDR3 length: 15 residues. Germline assignment: CDR1 KGHSH and CDR2 LQKENI. This CDR3 is CASSPRTSFHNEQFF.

The chain is built from TRBV27 and TRBJ2-7; lacking DNA, the TRBD2 call made by TCRdb goes unchecked. This CDR3 comprises 15 residues. Germline V gives CDR1 MNHEY, CDR2 SMNVEV (reference sequence). CDR3 region: CASSPVGLAVYEQYF.

Judged by frequency, this clonotype is medium-sized. This chain uses TRBV20-1 with TRBJ2-3; with no DNA, the TCRdb D assignment of TRBD2 cannot be verified. The CDR3 length is 16 residues. Per germline, CDR1 DFQATT and CDR2 SNEGSKA (reference sequence). CDR3: CSARESGLGRADTQYF.

The genes are TRBV6-2 or TRBV6-3 and TRBJ2-7; the TCRdb call, TRBD2, lacks DNA for checking. CDR3 length: 17 residues. The germline gives CDR1 MNHEY, CDR2 SVGEGT. CDR3 amino acids: CASSHRVAGAVSHEQYF.

The chain uses TRBV20-1 and TRBJ1-2. CDR1 and CDR2 (germline): DFQATT, SNEGSKA (reference sequence). The CDR3 has 13 residues. The CDR3: CSARDLSNYGYTF.

Judged by frequency, this clonotype is medium-sized. The rearrangement uses TRBV5-1 and TRBJ2-1; the TCRdb D gene call, TRBD1, has no DNA to confirm it. Germline-derived CDR1 and CDR2 are SGHRS and YFSETQ. The CDR3 is 14 amino acids. CDR3: CASSLAGGANEQFF.

This rearrangement joins TRBV4-1 to TRBJ2-3. The CDR3 contains 13 residues. The germline V gene encodes CDR1 MGHRA and CDR2 YSYEKL. The CDR3 sequence: CASSQVSSDTQYF.

The genes are TRBV27 and TRBJ2-7; lacking DNA, the TRBD1 call made by TCRdb goes unchecked. The CDR3 runs to 13 residues. The germline CDR1 and CDR2 sequences are MNHEY and SMNVEV (reference sequence). The CDR3 region is CASSPTGFNEQYF.

This clonotype is identified as medium-sized from frequency. This chain connects TRBV4-1 to TRBJ1-3; there is no DNA to check the TCRdb D call of TRBD1. The CDR3 extends over 15 amino acids. Germline V lookup: CDR1 MGHRA, CDR2 YSYEKL. The CDR3 spells CASSQESGFGNTIYF.

The J gene is TRBJ2-5, the V gene TRBV5-6; TCRdb's D call, TRBD1, is unchecked because there is no DNA. Looked up from germline, CDR1 is SGHDT and CDR2 is YYEEEE. This CDR3 contains 14 residues. The CDR3 protein is CASSQDSVQETQYF.